These T cell receptor beta chains were read from a single sample in a study of blood T cell repertoires in COVID-19. This table comes from immunoSEQ multiplex PCR, and its TCRdb copy is limited to in-frame clones, with some not included. The sample has approximately 390,000 clones; around 90% are singletons. Sequences were obtained from PBMCs or T cells enriched from blood (not recorded which). These receptor sequences come from a woman between 40 and 55 years old with acute COVID-19. Each CDR3 is given with its conserved first and last residue. The D gene is left open where the match is weak. Size values are once, few and many counts, or a class for expanded clones, and some rows have none.

CASSLGATYGYTF,TGTGCCAGCAGCTTAGGGGCTACCTATGGCTACACCTTC,TRBJ1-2,TRBV7-9,-,-
CASSQVHHGQGVDSPLHF,TGCGCCAGCAGCCAAGTACATCACGGCCAGGGGGTTGATTCACCCCTCCACTTT,TRBJ1-6,TRBV4-1,TRBD1,-
CSVQLGQGARETQYF,TGCAGCGTCCAACTGGGACAGGGAGCCCGGGAGACCCAGTACTTC,TRBJ2-5,TRBV29-1,TRBD1,-
CASSESEGDNEQFF,TGTGCCAGCAGCGAATCCGAAGGGGACAATGAGCAGTTCTTC,TRBJ2-1,TRBV21-1,-,once
CASSTSGSPSYGYTF,TGTGCCAGTAGTACCTCGGGGAGTCCTAGCTATGGCTACACCTTC,TRBJ1-2,TRBV19,-,-
CASSSQGIQNQHF,TGTGCCAGCAGTTCACAGGGTATCCAGAATCAGCATTTT,TRBJ1-5,TRBV6-5,-,-
CASSSTGFPDTQYF,TGTGCCAGCAGCAGCACAGGGTTTCCAGATACGCAGTATTTT,TRBJ2-3,TRBV7-9,-,once
CASSRDRGYEQYF,TGTGCCAGCAGTCGGGACAGGGGATACGAGCAGTACTTC,TRBJ2-7,TRBV6-5,TRBD1,few
CASSLSRGGTEAFF,TGTGCCAGCAGCCTGTCCCGGGGGGGGACTGAAGCTTTCTTT,TRBJ1-1,TRBV5-4,-,-
CASSEGYEQFF,TGCGCCAGCAGTGAGGGCTATGAGCAGTTCTTC,TRBJ2-1,TRBV10-2,-,-
CASSLVGGLYGYTF,TGTGCCAGCAGCTTAGTGGGGGGACTTTATGGCTACACCTTC,TRBJ1-2,TRBV13,-,-
CASSRGTDYGYTF,TGTGCCAGTAGTCGAGGGACAGACTATGGCTACACCTTC,TRBJ1-2,TRBV19,TRBD1,-
CAWSERHLNQPQHF,TGTGCCTGGAGTGAGCGGCACCTCAATCAGCCCCAGCATTTT,TRBJ1-5,TRBV30,-,-
CASSLEGTGSLETQYF,TGTGCCAGCAGCCTTGAAGGGACAGGGAGTTTAGAGACCCAGTACTTC,TRBJ2-5,TRBV11-3,TRBD1,-
CASSQKRQGPANEKLFF,TGTGCCAGCAGCCAAAAAAGACAGGGACCCGCTAATGAAAAACTGTTTTTT,TRBJ1-4,TRBV7-9,TRBD1,few
CSARAHTEAFF,TGCAGTGCTAGAGCACATACTGAAGCTTTCTTT,TRBJ1-1,TRBV20-1,-,-
CASSETLSLQGNIQYF,TGTGCCAGCAGTGAAACCCTTTCCTTACAGGGGAACATTCAGTACTTC,TRBJ2-4,TRBV6-1,TRBD1,-
CASSLLAGELFF,TGCGCCAGCAGCTTACTGGCCGGGGAGCTGTTTTTT,TRBJ2-2,TRBV5-1,-,-
CASSAWGLNTGELFF,TGCGCCAGCAGTGCTTGGGGCCTTAACACCGGGGAGCTGTTTTTT,TRBJ2-2,TRBV10-2,-,-
CATSRGLAGGEETQYF,TGTGCCACCAGCAGAGGACTAGCGGGGGGTGAGGAGACCCAGTACTTC,TRBJ2-5,TRBV15,TRBD2,-
CAVPRQGRCQPQHF,TGTGCCGTCCCTAGACAGGGTAGGTGTCAGCCCCAGCATTTT,TRBJ1-5,TRBV24-1,TRBD1,-
CASTPNDRGTNYGYTF,TGTGCCAGTACCCCAAATGACAGGGGGACTAACTATGGCTACACCTTC,TRBJ1-2,TRBV19,TRBD1,-
CASSLGSSRDGYTF,TGCGCCAGCAGCTTGGGGTCGAGTCGGGATGGCTACACCTTC,TRBJ1-2,TRBV5-1,-,few
CASSSPGANYGYTF,TGCGCCAGCAGTAGTCCAGGGGCTAACTATGGCTACACCTTC,TRBJ1-2,TRBV10-1,-,-